These T cell receptor beta chains were read from a single sample in a study of blood T cell repertoires in COVID-19. Measured with immunoSEQ multiplex PCR; TCRdb has only the in-frame clones, and not every one. The sample records about 480,000 clones, around 89% being singletons. The sample taken for sequencing was peripheral blood. These receptors came from a woman aged 25 to 39 with acute or convalescent COVID-19. The CDR3 runs from the conserved cysteine through the conserved F or W. D genes are given only for firm matches. Clone size is stated in some rows and not others, as once, few, many or a class when expanded.

J gene	D gene	V gene	clone size	CDR3 DNA	CDR3 protein
TRBJ1-2	NA	TRBV6-6	once	TGTGCCAGCAGCGGACCCAATGGGGATATGACAGTGACCATTACTTATGGCTACACCTTC	CASSGPNGDMTVTITYGYTF
TRBJ1-2	NA	TRBV6-5	NA	TGTGCCACCGCGGAGGGTTCCTATGGCTACACCTTC	CATAEGSYGYTF
TRBJ2-5	NA	TRBV5-1	NA	TGCGCCAGCAGCCTTGAAGAGACCCAGTACTTC	CASSLEETQYF
TRBJ2-5	NA	TRBV19	NA	TGTGCCAGTAGTGTCGGAGACTCGTTACAAGAGACCCAGTACTTC	CASSVGDSLQETQYF
TRBJ1-1	NA	TRBV27	NA	TGTGCCAGCAGTTTTTGGGGCTCTGAAGCTTTCTTT	CASSFWGSEAFF
TRBJ1-2	NA	TRBV18	NA	TGTGCCAGCTCACCACGCGGCAGCCCGGAATCTAACTATGGCTACACCTTC	CASSPRGSPESNYGYTF
TRBJ1-2	NA	TRBV5-6	NA	TGTGCCAGCAGCCCGATCGCCGGGGGAGGGGATGGCTACACCTTC	CASSPIAGGGDGYTF
TRBJ1-6	NA	TRBV4-1	NA	TGCGCCAGCAGCCAAGGCCGATTTAAGCGCCACAATTCACCCCTCCACTTT	CASSQGRFKRHNSPLHF
TRBJ2-1	TRBD1	TRBV18	NA	TGTGCCAGCTCACTATATTCGGGGACAGATCAGAATGAGGAGTTCTTC	CASSLYSGTDQNEEFF
TRBJ1-6	NA	TRBV7-2	NA	TGTGCCAGCAGCTCCCCTCGACAGGAAGGATCACCCCTCCACTTT	CASSSPRQEGSPLHF
TRBJ2-4	NA	TRBV18	NA	TGTGCCAGCTCACTACAGGGCCCGGACATTCAGTACTTC	CASSLQGPDIQYF
TRBJ2-1	TRBD2	TRBV9	NA	TGTGCCAGCAGCGTCGGACTAGCGGGGGGTTACAATGAGCAGTTCTTC	CASSVGLAGGYNEQFF
TRBJ1-1	NA	TRBV4-2	NA	TGTGCCAGCAGCCAATGGGGGGGTACTGAAGCTTTCTTT	CASSQWGGTEAFF
TRBJ1-6	TRBD1	TRBV28	NA	TGTGCCAGCAGTTTAGACAGGGCGGACTCACCCCTCCACTTT	CASSLDRADSPLHF
TRBJ2-6	NA	TRBV7-3	NA	TGTGCCAGCAGCTCGACAGAATCTGGGGCCAACGTCCTGACTTTC	CASSSTESGANVLTF
TRBJ2-6	NA	TRBV7-8	NA	TGTGCCAGCAGCTTACTAACAGGCATAACCTCTGGGGCCAACGTCCTGACTTTC	CASSLLTGITSGANVLTF
TRBJ2-3	TRBD1	TRBV19	NA	TGTGCCAGTAGTAAGGACAGGGTAGTGGATACGCAGTATTTT	CASSKDRVVDTQYF
TRBJ2-2	NA	TRBV5-1	NA	TGCGCCAGCAGCTTGGAGGGGGAAGACACCGGGGAGCTGTTTTTT	CASSLEGEDTGELFF
TRBJ2-1	TRBD2	TRBV4-1	once	TGCGCCAGCAGCCAAGTTGTTAGCGGGACAAATGAGCAGTTCTTC	CASSQVVSGTNEQFF
TRBJ1-1	TRBD1	TRBV29-1	NA	TGCAGCGTTGAACAAACAGGGGCCACTGAAGCTTTCTTT	CSVEQTGATEAFF
TRBJ1-4	NA	TRBV5-1	NA	TGCGCCAGCAGCTTGGGGCCCCCAGGGGCAGGTGAAAAACTGTTTTTT	CASSLGPPGAGEKLFF
TRBJ2-2	TRBD2	TRBV11-2	NA	TGTGCCAGCAGCTTAGCCGGCCGAACCCGCGGGGGCGGGGAGCTGTTTTTT	CASSLAGRTRGGGELFF
TRBJ2-5	NA	TRBV29-1	NA	TGCAGCGTTGACCCAGGGGCGGAGACCCAGTACTTC	CSVDPGAETQYF